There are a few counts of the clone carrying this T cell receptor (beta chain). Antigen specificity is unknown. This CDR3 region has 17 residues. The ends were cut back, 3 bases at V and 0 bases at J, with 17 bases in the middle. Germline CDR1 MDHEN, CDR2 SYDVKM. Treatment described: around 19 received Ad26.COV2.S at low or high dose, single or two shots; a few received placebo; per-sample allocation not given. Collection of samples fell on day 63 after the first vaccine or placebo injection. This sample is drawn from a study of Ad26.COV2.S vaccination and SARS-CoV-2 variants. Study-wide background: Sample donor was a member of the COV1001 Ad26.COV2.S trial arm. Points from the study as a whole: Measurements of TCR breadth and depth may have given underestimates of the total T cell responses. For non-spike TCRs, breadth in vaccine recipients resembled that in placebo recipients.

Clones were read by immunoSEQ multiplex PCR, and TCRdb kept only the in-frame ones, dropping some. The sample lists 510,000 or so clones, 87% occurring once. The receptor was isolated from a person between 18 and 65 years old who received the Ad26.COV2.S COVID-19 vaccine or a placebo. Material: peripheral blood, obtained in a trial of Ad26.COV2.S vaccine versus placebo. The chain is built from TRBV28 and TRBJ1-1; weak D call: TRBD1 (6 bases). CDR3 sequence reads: CASSLRPGVWVNTEAFF. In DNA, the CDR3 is TGTGCCAGCAGTTTGAGGCCAGGGGTCTGGGTGAACACTGAAGCTTTCTTT. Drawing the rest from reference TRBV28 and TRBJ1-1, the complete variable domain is DVKVTQSSRYLVKRTGEKVFLECVQDMDHENMFWYRQDPGLGLRLIYFSYDVKMKEKGDIPEGYSVSREKKERFSLILESASTNQTSMYLCASSLRPGVWVNTEAFFGQGTRLTVV.